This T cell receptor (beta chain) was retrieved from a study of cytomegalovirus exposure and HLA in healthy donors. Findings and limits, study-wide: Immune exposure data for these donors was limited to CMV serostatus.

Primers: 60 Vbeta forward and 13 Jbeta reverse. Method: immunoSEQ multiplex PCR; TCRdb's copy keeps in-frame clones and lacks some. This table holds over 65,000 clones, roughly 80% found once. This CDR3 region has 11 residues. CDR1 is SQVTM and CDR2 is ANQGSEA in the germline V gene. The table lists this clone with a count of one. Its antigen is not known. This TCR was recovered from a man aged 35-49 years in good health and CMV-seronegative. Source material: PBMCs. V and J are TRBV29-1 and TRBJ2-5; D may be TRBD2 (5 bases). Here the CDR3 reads CLATRGETQYF. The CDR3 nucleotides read TGCCTCGCAACTAGAGGGGAGACCCAGTACTTC.